This T cell receptor beta chain was sequenced during a study of cytomegalovirus exposure and HLA in healthy donors. Study summary: The same platform was used for the roughly 120 validation repertoires and the roughly 670 first-cohort repertoires, a later analysis reported.

Measured with immunoSEQ multiplex PCR; TCRdb has only the in-frame clones, and not every one. The sample includes 250,000 to 350,000 clones, approximately 91% of them seen just once. In germline, CDR1 is SEHNR, CDR2 FQNEAQ (reference sequence). The CDR3 loop spans 14 amino acids. Trimming removed 6 bases at V and 0 bases at J, with 9 bases between. This receptor was obtained from a man aged 25-45 years in good health and CMV-seronegative. The chain joins TRBV7-9 to TRBJ1-3; no clear D. Sequencing input: PBMCs. The DNA for the CDR3 is TGTGCCAGCAGTACTCGGGGCTCTGGAAACACCATATATTTT. Encoded protein: CASSTRGSGNTIYF.